This T cell receptor beta chain stems from a study of preoperative IRX-2 immunotherapy in early breast cancer. Treatment indicated: preoperative locoregional IRX-2 cytokine immunotherapy. TCRdb's table, derived via immunoSEQ multiplex PCR, lists solely in-frame clones and lacks some. The sample carries 25,000 to 30,000 clones, approximately 83% recorded once. This clone was counted once. The CDR3 runs 13 residues. The V gene's germline CDR1 is SGHVT and CDR2 SQSDAQ. V lost 5 bases and J 0 bases, leaving 8 bases between the germline ends. The receptor was derived from a human donor with breast cancer. The genes are TRBV7-4 and TRBJ2-7; D uncertain. Sampling was performed from a patient treated with IRX-2 immunotherapy. The CDR3 DNA follows: TGTGCCAGCAGCGGCATAGGCTCCTACGAGCAGTACTTC. Protein sequence: CASSGIGSYEQYF.